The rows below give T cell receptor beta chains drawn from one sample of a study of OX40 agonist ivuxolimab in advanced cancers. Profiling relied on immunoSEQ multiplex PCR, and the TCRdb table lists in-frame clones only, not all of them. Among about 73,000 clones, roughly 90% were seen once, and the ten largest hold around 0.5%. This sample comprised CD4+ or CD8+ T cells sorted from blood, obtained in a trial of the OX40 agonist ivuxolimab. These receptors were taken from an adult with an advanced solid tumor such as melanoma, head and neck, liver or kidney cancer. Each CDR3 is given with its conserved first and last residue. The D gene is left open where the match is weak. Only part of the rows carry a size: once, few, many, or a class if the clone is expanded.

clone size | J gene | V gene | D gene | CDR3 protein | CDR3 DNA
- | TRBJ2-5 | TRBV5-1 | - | CASSLAGDDLKRTQYF | TGCGCCAGCAGCTTGGCAGGGGACGACCTCAAAAGGACCCAGTACTTC
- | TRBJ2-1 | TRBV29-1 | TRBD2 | CSGETSGIGDEQFF | TGCAGCGGGGAGACTAGCGGGATAGGGGATGAGCAGTTCTTC
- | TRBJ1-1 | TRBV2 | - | CASTPRGVGTEAFF | TGTGCCAGCACCCCTCGAGGGGTGGGGACTGAAGCTTTCTTT
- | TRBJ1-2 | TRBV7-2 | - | CASSSTTDFPYGYTF | TGTGCCAGCAGCTCCACCACAGACTTTCCCTATGGCTACACCTTC
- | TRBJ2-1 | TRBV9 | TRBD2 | CASSVRLANYNEQFF | TGTGCCAGCAGCGTTAGACTAGCGAACTACAATGAGCAGTTCTTC
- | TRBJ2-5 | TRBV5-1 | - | CASKVFGGPRTQYF | TGCGCCAGCAAGGTTTTTGGCGGCCCGAGGACCCAGTACTTC
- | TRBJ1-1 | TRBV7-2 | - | CASSLTENTEAFF | TGTGCCAGCAGCTTAACAGAGAACACTGAAGCTTTCTTT
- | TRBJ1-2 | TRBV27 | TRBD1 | CASSRRTGPYGYTF | TGTGCCAGCAGTAGGCGGACAGGGCCGTATGGCTACACCTTC
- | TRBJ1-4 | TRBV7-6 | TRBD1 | CASSLAETGAGKLFF | TGTGCCAGCAGCTTAGCGGAGACAGGGGCTGGAAAACTGTTTTTT
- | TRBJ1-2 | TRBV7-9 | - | CASSLRQAGGYTF | TGTGCCAGCAGCTTACGACAGGCAGGCGGCTACACCTTC
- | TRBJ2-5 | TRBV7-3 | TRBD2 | CASSASGRARGETQYF | TGTGCCAGCAGCGCTAGCGGGAGGGCCAGGGGAGAGACCCAGTACTTC
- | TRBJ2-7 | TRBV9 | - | CASSVQDSPYEQYF | TGTGCCAGCAGCGTACAGGACAGCCCCTACGAGCAGTACTTC
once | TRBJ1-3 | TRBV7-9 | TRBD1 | CASSRDRSSGNTIYF | TGTGCCAGCAGCAGGGACAGGAGCTCTGGAAACACCATATATTTT
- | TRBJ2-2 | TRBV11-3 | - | CASSLVEPGELFF | TGTGCCAGCAGCTTAGTGGAGCCCGGGGAGCTGTTTTTT
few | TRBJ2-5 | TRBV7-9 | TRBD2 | CASSRTSGEFETQYF | TGTGCCAGCAGCAGGACTAGTGGAGAATTCGAGACCCAGTACTTC
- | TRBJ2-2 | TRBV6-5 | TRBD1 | CASSYQAGGATGELFF | TGTGCCAGCAGTTACCAAGCAGGGGGCGCGACCGGGGAGCTGTTTTTT
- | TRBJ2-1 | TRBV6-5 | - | CASSIRGNEQFF | TGTGCCAGCAGCATCAGGGGAAATGAGCAGTTCTTC
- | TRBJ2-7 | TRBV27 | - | CASSSQGLSYEQYF | TGTGCCAGCAGTTCCCAGGGGCTGTCCTACGAGCAGTACTTC
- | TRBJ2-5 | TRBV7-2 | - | CASSLSGPAETQYF | TGTGCCAGCAGCCTCAGTGGCCCGGCGGAGACCCAGTACTTC
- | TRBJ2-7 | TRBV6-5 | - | CASSYRPPRGAYEQYF | TGTGCCAGCAGTTACCGTCCCCCCCGTGGGGCCTACGAGCAGTACTTC
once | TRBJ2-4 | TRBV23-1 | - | CASACRGLAAKNIQYF | TGCGCCAGCGCGTGCAGGGGATTAGCGGCCAAAAACATTCAGTACTTC
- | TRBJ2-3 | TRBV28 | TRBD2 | CASPPGGARTDTQYF | TGTGCCAGCCCTCCGGGAGGGGCCCGCACAGATACGCAGTATTTT
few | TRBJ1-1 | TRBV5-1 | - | CASSLASSGLSEAFF | TGCGCCAGCAGCTTGGCCTCTTCAGGGCTGTCTGAAGCTTTCTTT
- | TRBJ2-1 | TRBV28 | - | CASSLPGGGPNEQFF | TGTGCCAGCAGTTTACCTGGCGGAGGCCCCAATGAGCAGTTCTTC
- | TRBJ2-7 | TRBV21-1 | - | CATPGPSAFYEQYF | TGTGCCACCCCAGGGCCTAGCGCTTTCTACGAGCAGTACTTC
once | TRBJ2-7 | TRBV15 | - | CATSRDQDEQYF | TGTGCCACCAGCAGAGATCAAGACGAGCAGTACTTC
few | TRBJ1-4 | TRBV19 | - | CASSMDEKLFF | TGTGCCAGTAGTATGGACGAAAAACTGTTTTTT
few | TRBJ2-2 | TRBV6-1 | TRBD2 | CASSGTSRPGELFF | TGTGCCAGCAGCGGGACTAGCCGGCCCGGGGAGCTGTTTTTT
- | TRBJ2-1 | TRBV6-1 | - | CASRTDYRYNEQFF | TGTGCCAGCAGGACGGACTACCGTTACAATGAGCAGTTCTTC
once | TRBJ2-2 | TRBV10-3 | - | CAIARGGQFAGELFF | TGTGCCATCGCGAGGGGGGGACAGTTTGCCGGGGAGCTGTTTTTT
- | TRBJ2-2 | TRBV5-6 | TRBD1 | CASSPGTGGLGGELFF | TGTGCCAGCAGCCCCGGGACAGGGGGATTAGGCGGGGAGCTGTTTTTT
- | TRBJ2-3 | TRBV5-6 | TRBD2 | CASIASGTSTDTQYF | TGTGCCAGCATCGCAAGCGGGACCAGCACAGATACGCAGTATTTT
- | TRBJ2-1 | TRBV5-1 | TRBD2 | CASSLRLAGDSTYNEQFF | TGCGCCAGCAGCTTGCGACTAGCGGGAGATTCGACCTACAATGAGCAGTTCTTC
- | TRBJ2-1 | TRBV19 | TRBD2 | CASNSGAGGRVRYNEQFF | TGTGCCAGTAATAGTGGAGCGGGAGGAAGAGTAAGGTACAATGAGCAGTTCTTC
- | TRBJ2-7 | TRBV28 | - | CATQSVEQYF | TGTGCCACCCAGTCAGTCGAGCAGTACTTC
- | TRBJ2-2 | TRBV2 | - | CASRGLSTGELFF | TGTGCCAGCAGGGGACTGTCCACCGGGGAGCTGTTTTTT
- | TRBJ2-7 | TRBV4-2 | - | CASSQATGTGSYEQHF | TGTGCCAGCAGCCAAGCGACCGGGACGGGCTCCTACGAGCAGCACTTC
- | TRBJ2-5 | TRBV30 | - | CAWILRDQETQYF | TGTGCCTGGATCCTGAGAGACCAAGAGACCCAGTACTTC
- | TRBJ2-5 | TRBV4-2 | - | CASSQDPGGVETQYF | TGTGCCAGCAGCCAAGATCCAGGTGGAGTGGAGACCCAGTACTTC
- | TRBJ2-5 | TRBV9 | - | CASSVEPGIKTQYF | TGTGCCAGCAGCGTAGAGCCGGGTATAAAGACCCAGTACTTC
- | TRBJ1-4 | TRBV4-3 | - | CASSQVPLGGDATNEKLFF | TGCGCCAGCAGCCAAGTTCCCCTGGGGGGCGATGCAACTAATGAAAAACTGTTTTTT
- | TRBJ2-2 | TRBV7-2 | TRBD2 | CASSLGRGGSKHGELFF | TGTGCCAGCAGCTTAGGGCGGGGCGGGAGTAAACACGGGGAGCTGTTTTTT
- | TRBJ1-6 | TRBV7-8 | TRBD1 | CASSLWTGLERNSPLHF | TGTGCCAGCAGCTTATGGACAGGCCTTGAGCGGAATTCACCCCTCCACTTT
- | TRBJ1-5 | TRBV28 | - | CASSPGSGSQPQHF | TGTGCCAGCAGTCCCGGGTCGGGTAGTCAGCCCCAGCATTTT
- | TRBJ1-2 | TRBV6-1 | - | CASNQGYGYTF | TGTGCCAGCAATCAGGGGTATGGCTACACCTTC
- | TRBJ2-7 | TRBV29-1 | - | CSVEDRDGAYEQYF | TGCAGCGTTGAAGACCGGGACGGGGCCTACGAGCAGTACTTC
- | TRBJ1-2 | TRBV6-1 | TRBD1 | CASSEGTGAWGYTF | TGTGCCAGCAGTGAAGGGACAGGTGCGTGGGGCTACACCTTC
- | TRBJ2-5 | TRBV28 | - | CASKLQDIQETQYF | TGTGCCAGCAAACTACAGGACATCCAAGAGACCCAGTACTTC
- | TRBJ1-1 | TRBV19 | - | CASNLGQNTEAFF | TGTGCCAGCAATCTGGGACAGAACACTGAAGCTTTCTTT
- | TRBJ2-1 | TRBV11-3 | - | CASSLSSFNEQFF | TGTGCCAGCAGCTTGAGTAGCTTCAATGAGCAGTTCTTC
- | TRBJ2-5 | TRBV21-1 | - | CAGRSEETQYF | TGTGCCGGCCGTTCGGAAGAGACCCAGTACTTC
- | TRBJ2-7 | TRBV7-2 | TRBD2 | CASSLGTSGRGEQYF | TGTGCCAGCAGCCTAGGGACTAGCGGGAGGGGTGAGCAGTACTTC
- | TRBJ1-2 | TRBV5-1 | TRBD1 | CASSPRQGYGYTF | TGCGCCAGCAGCCCAAGACAGGGGTATGGCTACACCTTC
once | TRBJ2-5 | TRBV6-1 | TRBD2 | CATRGGGQETQYF | TGTGCCACCCGCGGGGGAGGTCAAGAGACCCAGTACTTC
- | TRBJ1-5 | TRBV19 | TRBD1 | CASSTIKTGTGGYQPQHF | TGTGCCAGTAGTACTATAAAAACCGGGACAGGGGGGTATCAGCCCCAGCATTTT
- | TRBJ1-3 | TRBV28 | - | CASSSFITGTAGNTIYF | TGTGCCAGCAGTTCATTCATAACAGGGACGGCTGGAAACACCATATATTTT
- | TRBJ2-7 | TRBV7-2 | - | CASSLGVAASEQYF | TGTGCCAGCAGCTTAGGAGTAGCGGCCTCCGAGCAGTACTTC
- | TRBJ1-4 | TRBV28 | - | CATGGREGEKLFF | TGTGCCACCGGGGGGAGGGAGGGTGAAAAACTGTTTTTT
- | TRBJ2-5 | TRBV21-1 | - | CANEGTGEETQYF | TGTGCCAACGAGGGGACAGGCGAAGAGACCCAGTACTTC